One sample yielded the 31 T cell receptor beta chains listed below, sequenced in a study of T cell repertoires in cytomegalovirus infection. In TCRdb, the reads were re-called with MiXCR into one record per CDR3 protein. The table records hundreds of thousands of distinct CDR3 sequences, about 8.8% of them present only once. Sample: PBMCs. The receptor set was obtained from a human donor in good health (CMV status not recorded). Some clones in this sample may be carry-over from other donors' samples.

This clonotype turned up a few times. The V gene is TRBV29-1, the J gene TRBJ1-5, with a possible D match to TRBD1 (6 bases). Germline V CDR1 and CDR2: SQVTM, ANQGSEA. V lost 4 bases and J 3 bases, leaving 13 bases between the germline ends. The CDR3 loop spans 14 amino acids. CDR3 nucleotide sequence: TGCAGCGTTGCGGGGGCAGGTCTCAATCAGCCCCAGCATTTT. This encodes CSVAGAGLNQPQHF.

This clonotype was counted ten times or more. This rearrangement joins TRBV28 to TRBJ2-5, with D possibly matching TRBD1 (5 bases). The CDR3 runs to 14 residues. Germline lookup yields CDR1 MDHEN and CDR2 SYDVKM. With 2 bases removed from V and 7 bases from J, the gap between germline ends came to 14 bases. CDR3 coding DNA: TGTGCCAGCAGTTTAGTCAGGGCTTGGAGGACCCAGTACTTC. Amino acids: CASSLVRAWRTQYF.

This clonotype has a count of ten or more. This chain uses TRBV11-1 with TRBJ2-1; TRBD2 matches at 10 bases. The CDR3 consists of 17 residues. Germline CDR1 is SGHAT and CDR2 is FQDESV (reference sequence). With V trimmed by 5 bases and J by 1 base, 8 bases remained unmatched. The CDR3 reads CASSLLGAGGSYNEQFF. The CDR3 DNA reads TGTGCCAGCAGCCTCCTGGGAGCGGGGGGGTCCTACAATGAGCAGTTCTTC.

This clonotype was seen a few times. The chain has TRBV20-1 and TRBJ1-6; possible D gene TRBD1, 6 bases. V was shortened by 1 base and J by 8 bases, with 9 bases between the two germline ends. The CDR3 extends over 13 amino acids. Germline-derived CDR1 and CDR2 are DFQATT and SNEGSKA (reference sequence). DNA of the CDR3: TGCAGTGCTAGAGCCTACAGGGATTCACCCCTCCACTTT. This codes for CSARAYRDSPLHF.

In this sample, this clonotype turned up many times. CDR3 in DNA: TGTGCCAGCAGTGGGGACAGGGCCGGGCTCAATGAGCAGTTCTTC. Amino acid sequence: CASSGDRAGLNEQFF. The rearrangement joins TRBV2 to TRBJ2-1, with 9 bases fitting TRBD1. The length of the CDR3 is 15 residues. The V and J ends lost 4 bases and 6 bases, in that order; junction bases with no gene match: 7. Germline assignment: CDR1 SNHLY and CDR2 FYNNEI.

This clonotype came up many times. This sequence joins TRBV10-3 and TRBJ2-7; D may be TRBD1 or TRBD2 (6 bases each). Trimming took off 4 bases at V and 3 bases at J, with 19 bases between the two ends. The germline CDR1 and CDR2 sequences are ENHRY and SYGVKD. The CDR3 is made up of 16 amino acids. In DNA form, the CDR3 reads TGTGCCATCAGTGGAATAGAGGGGGGCCTAGACTACGAGCAGTACTTC. Its protein is CAISGIEGGLDYEQYF.

This clonotype was found many times. One end of the junction varies from germline; a read error may be responsible. This chain uses TRBV7-7 with TRBJ2-5, with TRBD2 as a possible D gene (7 bases). The germline V gene encodes CDR1 SSHAT and CDR2 FNYEAQ (reference sequence). The CDR3 sequence is 14 residues long. The CDR3 bases are TGTGCTAGCAGCTTAGACGGGGGGCCTGAGACCCAGTACTTC. It translates to CASSLDGGPETQYF.

This clonotype was counted at least ten times. V and J are TRBV20-1 and TRBJ2-1; TRBD2 is a possible D gene (7 bases). V shed 0 bases and J shed 4 bases, with 19 bases lying between them. This CDR3 region has 17 residues. Germline CDR1 and CDR2: DFQATT and SNEGSKA (reference sequence). The CDR3 sequence is CSARERGWRGPYNEQFF. CDR3 DNA: TGCAGTGCTAGAGAGCGGGGTTGGCGGGGGCCTTACAATGAGCAGTTCTTC.

This clonotype was counted at least ten times. The chain is built from TRBV6-1 and TRBJ2-2; no definite D call. This CDR3 comprises 14 residues. Germline V gene data show CDR1 as MNHNS and CDR2 as SASEGT. Between the trimmed V and J ends, which lost 5 bases and 6 bases, there was a span of 13 bases. The CDR3 spells CASSTDEDAGELFF. CDR3 nucleotides: TGTGCCAGCAGTACCGACGAGGACGCCGGGGAGCTGTTTTTT.

This clonotype was seen repeatedly, ten times or more. This sequence joins TRBV29-1 and TRBJ1-2, with 10 bases matching TRBD1. The CDR3 consists of 13 residues. The trim removed 7 bases at V and 10 bases at J, leaving 12 bases unmatched. CDR1 SQVTM and CDR2 ANQGSEA come from the germline V gene. The CDR3 loop is CSAWGQGLPAYTF. The CDR3 DNA sequence: TGCAGCGCATGGGGACAGGGGTTACCCGCCTACACCTTC.

In its sample, this clonotype was seen a few times. The chain uses TRBV5-1 and TRBJ2-3; D gene unclear. V gave up 0 bases and J gave up 6 bases, with 11 bases separating them. The CDR3 totals 14 residues. Germline V lookup: CDR1 SGHRS, CDR2 YFSETQ. CDR3 sequence (DNA): TGCGCCAGCAGCTTGGGGGTCCATAGGGATACGCAGTATTTT. This encodes CASSLGVHRDTQYF.

This clonotype was recorded at least ten times. The chain links TRBV7-9 to TRBJ2-5; 8 bases map to TRBD1. This CDR3 is 14 amino acids long. The V and J ends lost 5 bases and 5 bases, in that order; junction bases with no gene match: 7. Germline CDR1 SEHNR, CDR2 FQNEAQ (reference sequence). CDR3: CASSLSGGLETQYF. Written as DNA, the CDR3 is TGTGCCAGCAGCCTCTCAGGGGGCCTGGAGACCCAGTACTTC.

This clonotype was seen ten or more times. The CDR3 is CASRPNTGELFF. DNA for the CDR3: TGTGCCAGCAGACCAAACACCGGGGAGCTGTTTTTT. The chain links TRBV2 to TRBJ2-2; D is undetermined. V was shortened by 6 bases and J by 2 bases, with 4 bases between the two germline ends. The germline V gene encodes CDR1 SNHLY and CDR2 FYNNEI. This CDR3 spans 12 amino acids.

This clonotype was seen ten or more times. The genes are TRBV6-2 or TRBV6-3 and TRBJ2-3; 9 bases line up with TRBD1. The CDR3 has 15 residues. Unmatched junction bases numbered 9, after V lost 6 bases and J lost 5 bases. The germline V gene has CDR1 MNHEY and CDR2 SVGEGT. The CDR3 DNA follows: TGTGCCAGCAGCCGCCGGGACAGGGTCGGAGATACGCAGTATTTT. It yields the protein CASSRRDRVGDTQYF.

Many counts were recorded for this clonotype. The chain joins TRBV6-2 or TRBV6-3 to TRBJ2-7; D is undetermined. The CDR3 sequence is 10 residues long. CDR1 is MNHEY and CDR2 is SVGEGT in the germline V gene. Trimming left V 8 bases short and J 4 bases short, with 6 bases between. This chain's CDR3 is CASGMYEQYV. The CDR3 DNA sequence: TGTGCCAGCGGGATGTACGAGCAGTACGTC.

This clonotype occurred many times. The chain is built from TRBV6-2 or TRBV6-3 and TRBJ2-7; no reliable D call. V dropped 2 bases and J dropped 6 bases, with 14 bases sitting between them. The CDR3 is made up of 14 amino acids. CDR1 MNHEY and CDR2 SVGEGT come from the germline V gene. The CDR3 bases are TGTGCCAGCAGTTACGCGACCCGAACGGCCGAGCAGTACTTC. The encoded protein is CASSYATRTAEQYF.

This clonotype was picked up many times. The genes are TRBV29-1 and TRBJ1-1, with a weak D call TRBD1 (6 bases). Germline values: CDR1 SQVTM, CDR2 ANQGSEA. Trimming pared 4 bases from V and 4 bases from J, leaving 22 bases between. This CDR3 spans 16 amino acids. DNA of the CDR3: TGCAGCGTTGCCATTGGGGGCCCGGGGGACGGCACTGAAGCTTTCTTT. Its protein product is CSVAIGGPGDGTEAFF.

This clonotype was seen repeatedly, ten times or more. This rearrangement joins TRBV20-1 to TRBJ1-6; maybe TRBD1 (6 bases). With 6 bases removed from V and 5 bases from J, the gap between germline ends came to 17 bases. The CDR3 consists of 15 residues. Germline CDR1 DFQATT, CDR2 SNEGSKA (reference sequence). In DNA, the CDR3 is TGCAGTGCCCCGACAGGCTTGGGGAATAATTCACCCCTCCACTTT. Its protein is CSAPTGLGNNSPLHF.

This clonotype was counted between two and nine times. This chain connects TRBV20-1 to TRBJ1-4; no reliable D call. Per the germline V gene, CDR1 is DFQATT and CDR2 is SNEGSKA (reference sequence). The CDR3 loop spans 14 amino acids. V lost 5 bases and J 5 bases, leaving 15 bases between the germline ends. CDR3 region: CSAGPLGPNEKLFF. The CDR3 region has the DNA TGCAGTGCTGGTCCCTTGGGCCCCAATGAAAAACTGTTTTTT.

This clonotype was seen a single time. This is likely a read error, given that the CDR3 carries no conserved phenylalanine or tryptophan at its end. The genes are TRBV28 and TRBJ2-7; tentative D call: TRBD1 (6 bases). The CDR3 length is 16 residues. The V and J ends lost 6 bases and 2 bases respectively, with 20 bases between them. Germline CDR1 reads MDHEN; CDR2 reads SYDVKM. The CDR3 DNA is TGTGCCAGCAGCCATCGGACAGACCGTCCCACCTACGAGCAGTACATC. It codes for CASSHRTDRPTYEQYI.

The genes are TRBV20-1 and TRBJ1-6; D is possibly TRBD1 (5 bases). This CDR3 contains 15 residues. Germline V gene sequence: CDR1 DFQATT, CDR2 SNEGSKA (reference sequence). Trimming removed 3 bases from V and 12 bases from J, with 21 bases in between. The CDR3 sequence: CSASPPLGRVGPLHF. CDR3 DNA: TGCAGTGCTAGCCCCCCCCTTGGCAGGGTGGGACCCCTCCACTTT.

This clonotype was counted ten times or more. This sequence joins TRBV20-1 and TRBJ1-1; TRBD1 is a possible D gene (6 bases). This CDR3 contains 14 residues. The V and J ends lost 0 bases and 1 base respectively, with 9 bases between them. Germline V gives CDR1 DFQATT, CDR2 SNEGSKA (reference sequence). In DNA, the CDR3 is TGCAGTGCTAGAGACCAGGGGCGGAACACTGAAGCTTTCTTT. This codes for CSARDQGRNTEAFF.

Many counts were recorded for this clonotype. The V gene is TRBV5-1, the J gene TRBJ2-1, with 9 bases identical to TRBD1. V shed 1 base, J shed 7 bases, and the junction held 12 bases outside the gene matches. Germline CDR1 is SGHRS and CDR2 is YFSETQ. The CDR3 extends over 17 amino acids. The DNA of the CDR3 is TGCGCCAGCAGCTTGAGTACCGGACAGGGGATAGGAAATGAGCAGTTCTTC. It specifies CASSLSTGQGIGNEQFF.

This clonotype was seen ten or more times. The chain joins TRBV28 to TRBJ2-1; 9 bases agree with TRBD1. J lost 9 bases, V lost 5 bases, and 2 bases had no gene match. CDR1 is MDHEN, CDR2 SYDVKM, per germline. CDR3 length equals 12 residues. CDR3 amino acids: CASSTGGREQFF. The CDR3 nucleotides are TGTGCCAGCAGTACAGGGGGCCGTGAGCAGTTCTTC.

This clonotype was seen ten or more times. This chain joins TRBV7-2 and TRBJ1-1; no definite D call. The V end lost 5 bases, the J end lost 0 bases, and 7 bases lay between the germline ends. Looked up from germline, CDR1 is SGHTA and CDR2 is FQGNSA. This CDR3 has 13 residues. The CDR3 DNA follows: TGTGCCAGCAGCGCATCACTGAACACTGAAGCTTTCTTT. Translation gives CASSASLNTEAFF.

Note on this clonotype: A much more abundant neighbour one base away suggests this may be a read error. This chain joins TRBV20-1 and TRBJ2-1; tentatively, D is TRBD2 (6 bases). CDR3 size: 15 residues. From germline, CDR1 is DFQATT and CDR2 SNEGSKA (reference sequence). The V end lost 0 bases, the J end lost 7 bases, and 16 bases lay between the germline ends. The CDR3 nucleotides read TGCAGTGCTAGAGATCGGGCGGGATGGATAAATGAGCAGTTCTTC. This codes for CSARDRAGWINEQFF.

This clonotype was seen many times. J is TRBJ2-3 and V is TRBV11-3, with 7 positions matching TRBD1. This CDR3 has 16 residues. The J segment lost 2 bases and the V segment lost 1 base, leaving 6 bases of the junction unmatched. Germline CDR1 reads SGHNT; CDR2 reads YENEEA. CDR3 in amino acids: CASSLASTGLTDTQYF. The CDR3 bases are TGTGCCAGCAGCTTAGCATCGACAGGGCTCACAGATACGCAGTATTTT.

This clonotype appeared many times. The CDR3 sequence is CASSSMTLGRETQYF. The CDR3 coding sequence is TGTGCCAGCAGCTCAATGACCCTAGGGAGAGAGACCCAGTACTTC. The chain uses TRBV7-2 and TRBJ2-5, with D possibly being TRBD2 (5 bases). Trimming took 4 bases from V and 4 from J, leaving 16 bases between them. Germline CDR1 and CDR2: SGHTA and FQGNSA. The CDR3 spans 15 residues.

This clonotype has a handful of counts. The rearrangement uses TRBV20-1 and TRBJ2-2; TRBD1 matches 8 bases. Germline values: CDR1 DFQATT, CDR2 SNEGSKA (reference sequence). The junction had 2 bases not matched to a gene; V was cut back by 1 base and J by 4 bases. The CDR3 is 14 residues long. The CDR3: CSARGTGITGELFF. CDR3 DNA: TGCAGTGCTAGAGGGACAGGGATCACCGGGGAGCTGTTTTTT.

This clonotype was counted ten times or more. This rearrangement joins TRBV6-6 to TRBJ2-1; 10 bases are shared with TRBD2. Unmatched junction bases numbered 4, after V lost 6 bases and J lost 2 bases. CDR3 size: 15 residues. The germline gives CDR1 MNHNY, CDR2 SVGAGI (reference sequence). The CDR3, as DNA: TGTGCCAGCAGCCAGCGGGGGGGCCCCTACAATGAGCAGTTCTTC. It specifies CASSQRGGPYNEQFF.

This clonotype showed up many times. This chain uses TRBV7-2 with TRBJ2-5; unclear D gene. The CDR3 is made up of 14 amino acids. Trimming removed 3 bases at V and 0 bases at J, with 8 bases between. Germline CDR1 reads SGHTA; CDR2 reads FQGNSA. CDR3 region: CASSFPAYQETQYF. CDR3 sequence (DNA): TGTGCCAGCAGCTTCCCGGCGTACCAAGAGACCCAGTACTTC.